The following is a T cell receptor (beta chain) sequence with its context. The table lists this clonotype with a few counts. Which antigen it targets is not known. No much larger clone is present one base from it, and per-base qualities are unavailable. Instrument on record: Illumina NovaSeq 6000. cDNA libraries for TCRalpha and TCRbeta were prepared by 5'RACE using constant-segment primers, with sample barcodes and unique molecular identifiers added. Trizol reagent was used to extract RNA from every sample. Libraries were amplified in two PCR steps, with a second sample barcode and Illumina TruSeq adapters added in the second step. The libraries were sequenced on an Illumina NovaSeq using 2 x 150 bp paired-end reads. The published analysis was carried out like this. The reads were demultiplexed and collapsed into UMI-guided consensus sequences using migec v1.2.7. Using mixcr v2.1.11, the UMI consensuses were aligned to TRA and TRB V and J templates and assembled into clonotypes. A clonotype was counted as expanded or contracted only when both edgeR and NoisET called the clonotype significant, with the noise models trained on biological replicates. For edgeR calls, a false discovery rate-adjusted p below 0.01 and a log2 fold-change threshold of 1 were applied. As an exploratory analysis of dynamics, max-normalized trajectories of the 1000 most abundant clonotypes were examined with PCA combined with hierarchical clustering. Separately sequenced CD4+ and CD8+ repertoires were used to assign a CD4 or CD8 phenotype to each responding clone. TCRdb cleaned the public reads at Q25 with fastp, built clones with MiXCR and kept in-frame beta chains. A single entry per CDR3 protein holds the most common genes and DNA from its merged rows. V and J calls and clone size were set by TCRdb, not the authors. The sample data list approximately 580,000 distinct CDR3 sequences, and about a fifth of these were observed just once. The top ten constitute under 15% of the sample.

CDR1 and CDR2 (SGHRS, YFSETQ) derive from the germline V gene. The V end gives up 5 bases and the J end 3 bases, leaving 9 bases in the junction not matched to a gene. Reading from cysteine to phenylalanine, the CDR3 counts 15 amino acids. Of all the DNA, just the CDR3 is kept, 45 bases in frame from base 1. This sample is part of a study of T-cell memory formation after mild COVID-19 (dated by TCRdb to the early 2020s). Regarding the study in general: TCR sequence clusters from the two donors were found to be largely donor specific. In two donors, T-cell clones that expanded and contracted after mild COVID-19 were followed by sequencing TCRalpha and TCRbeta repertoires longitudinally. The cohort comprised two young, previously healthy adult volunteers, one female and one male. Overall study outcomes, separate from this receptor: Clones contracting from day 15 to 85 had balanced CD4/CD8 phenotypes, while a second wave expanding from day 15 to 37 was biased towards CD4+. Only a couple of mild cases were covered in the study, and larger cohorts including severe cases with pre-infection samples were considered necessary. Contracting CD4+ clones appeared mostly in the CM and EM memory subsets, whereas CD8+ clones were enriched in EMRA. Some responding clones were detected in pre-infection memory, suggesting pre-existing cross-reactive memory T cells joined the SARS-CoV-2 response. Whether the second-wave clones peaking on day 37 were SARS-CoV-2 specific was not confirmed.

PBMCs were isolated by Ficoll-Paque density gradient centrifugation. The receptor was derived from an adult woman who had mild COVID-19 (a few samples of this study predate the infection). The sample titles of this study are shuffled in the database, so cell type and time point are left out; the donor was told from shared clones. The material sequenced was PBMCs or a T cell subset sorted from them (not recorded which). Rearrangement joined TRBV5-1 to TRBJ2-7, with 9 bases aligning to TRBD1. The nucleotides are TGCGCCAGCAGAGATCCGGGACAGGGAAGCTACGAGCAGTACTTC. This translates into CASRDPGQGSYEQYF.